This TCR beta chain was observed in a study of cytomegalovirus exposure and HLA in healthy donors. As for this clone: Its matching antigen is unknown.

Study outcomes and limitations: Equally common other TCR beta chains were less clonally expanded than HLA-associated ones, a later analysis found. A later analysis linked a missense DCLRE1C variant to TCR beta V- and J-gene trimming.

The CDR3 is 15 amino acids. Germline-derived CDR1 and CDR2 are SEHNR and FQNEAQ (reference sequence). Losses at the gene ends were 4 bases for V and 4 bases for J; bases not matched to a gene: 9. This PCR relied on a set of 60 Vbeta primers and 13 Jbeta primers. The assay was immunoSEQ multiplex PCR, and TCRdb's table has in-frame clones only and misses some. The sample holds approximately 97,000 clones, roughly four fifths seen once. The source of this sequence is a middle-aged man in good health and CMV-seropositive. The chain couples TRBV7-9 to TRBJ1-1, with TRBD1 identical over 7 bases. The material sequenced was PBMCs. The CDR3 DNA is TGTGCCAGCAGCTCCCAGGGGGGCGAGGGCACTGAAGCTTTCTTT. Protein sequence: CASSSQGGEGTEAFF.